This T cell receptor beta chain was identified in a study of blood T cell repertoires in COVID-19 (dated by TCRdb to 2018 to 2021). Context from the whole study: Samples covering the acute and convalescent phases of COVID-19 were provided by collaborators in the United States, Italy and Spain. The prospective study material was composed of cDNA or gDNA derived from T cells, B-cell-depleted T cells, or PBMCs. Deeply sampled blood TCRbeta repertoires from subjects exposed to, actively infected with, or recovered from COVID-19 were included in the dataset. The repertoires were released in a freely available public database meant as a resource for research on the immune response to SARS-CoV-2. Samples came from the ongoing ImmuneRACE study (first 160 participants) plus 1,254 subjects from 6 global collaborators. The sample metadata nearly always contained a de-identified subject ID, COVID-19 status, age in years and sex. Where available, HLA class I and class II types were obtained from metadata supplied by the sample provider rather than from assay-based typing.

The germline V gene sets CDR1 to MDHEN and CDR2 to SYDVKM. Between the V and J ends, shortened by 5 bases and 0 bases respectively, the junction contains 8 bases. The CDR3 covers 14 residues, taking in both the cysteine and the phenylalanine. Only CDR3 DNA remains: 42 bases, in frame from the first base. TCRbeta CDR3 regions were amplified from genomic DNA using the immunoSEQ Assay, a bias-controlled multiplex PCR. The source study handled its data this way. Nucleated cell counts per sample were estimated from amplification of reference gene primers within the assay. Sequence reads were collapsed and filtered to measure the absolute abundance of every unique TCRbeta CDR3 rearrangement. Productive Simpson clonality was computed per sample as the square root of Simpson's diversity index over productive rearrangements. In its TCRdb copy, this immuneACCESS table keeps in-frame sequences only and misses some clones. Where compared with another copy, unresolved V genes explain less than half of these, and the others have no known cause. V, J and clone size are taken as reported in that table, and D and trimming were inferred from the DNA itself. The sample yields about 59,000 clones; around 70% were counted once. Roughly 18% of the sample rests with the top ten.

In regard to this clone: Its antigen is still unknown. Base qualities are not at hand, and no much larger clone is one base apart.

The collaborating institutions used their own protocols to collect whole blood in K2EDTA tubes. Collaborator samples were shipped for TCRbeta analysis as frozen whole blood, isolated PBMCs, or DNA extracted from either sample type. General study outcomes and caveats: How much clinical and demographic metadata was included differed by source and by participant, and the metadata was provided uncurated.

This receptor was identified in a woman in her forties or fifties with active or convalescent COVID-19. This sequence uses TRBV28 and TRBJ2-4, with no D gene named confidently. Source material: peripheral blood. The DNA is TGTGCCAGCAGTCCCAGGTTAGCCAAAAACATTCAGTACTTC. It translates as CASSPRLAKNIQYF.